The sequence of this T cell receptor beta chain was determined in a study of identical twins (TCRdb year 2016). With respect to the entire study: To test whether fetal clonotypes persist, this study deep-sequenced TCR alpha and beta repertoires from monozygotic twins, from unrelated adults of various ages, and from cord blood. Replicate twin experiments were performed at different times using different library preparation protocols to rule out contamination.

For this clonotype: No antigen is known for it. Nothing much larger sits one base from this clone, and base qualities are not available.

Library preparation was by 5' RACE. Instrument on record: Illumina HiSeq 2000. Template switching introduced a universal primer binding site; the final cDNA contained a unique molecular identifier, enabling accurate counting of TCR cDNA molecules. Specific primers in the conserved constant-segment region were used to synthesize first-strand cDNA for the TCR alpha and beta chains. To control for contamination, every cDNA library was double barcoded, receiving both a SMART-Mk sample barcode and Illumina barcodes. TruSeq adapter sequences along with Illumina sample barcodes were introduced in two successive PCR steps. The TCR alpha and beta cDNA libraries were sequenced on the Illumina HiSeq platform using custom primers. Under the source paper's analysis protocol: Raw reads were processed with MiGEC to extract unique molecular identifiers, and MiXCR was used to determine CDR3 positions. Recombination models were inferred per individual with the repgenHMM and IGoR tools using an EM algorithm. The analysis of shared clonotypes was done with the tcR package in R, with sharing normalized by the product of cloneset sizes. Out-of-frame nonproductive sequences were analyzed to study raw recombination free of thymic and clonal selection effects. TCRdb passed the public sequencing reads through fastp at Q25 and MiXCR, retaining productive beta sequences. Each entry is one CDR3 protein sequence, shown with its most common DNA and genes. For this entry, the V and J calls and clone size follow TCRdb and not the study's own pipeline. Counted in this sample were hundreds of thousands of distinct CDR3 sequences; just over 7% of them appeared once. Of the sample, 1.5% to 2% falls within the top ten clones.

Every donor was a healthy Caucasian. Three pairs of female monozygotic twins, all aged roughly 18 to 29 years, were included in the twin cohort. Peripheral blood mononuclear cells were the source from which RNA for the TCR libraries was isolated. V sheds 5 bases and J sheds 5 bases, leaving 18 bases between their ends. CDR3 length: 15 amino acids, cysteine to phenylalanine. Of the read, only the CDR3 DNA is kept; its 45 bases are in frame from base 1. The investigation overall reported the following: Out-of-frame TCR alpha sequences shared between twins showed an excess of low generation-probability sequences compared with coincidental sharing between unrelated individuals. In monozygotic twins, out-of-frame TCR alpha sharing was systematically underestimated by recombination models, although the models agreed with sharing between unrelated individuals. Fewer insertions were carried by abundant cord blood beta clonotypes; a weaker similar trend was observed in young adult naive repertoires, while no such trend was observed in memory repertoires. Zero-insertion analyses could be partly confounded by invariant T cells such as MAIT and iNKT, although diverse VJ usage argued against such confounding for most clonotypes. The excess sharing between twins in beta out-of-frame sequences was weaker because fewer shared sequences reduced the signal-to-noise ratio. Because the same donors could not be followed over many years, the conclusions depended on cross-sectional statistical analysis.

The data also belong to a second study, concerning yellow fever vaccine responses in identical twins. The second paper states: According to the authors, the vaccine-induced T cell response in identical twins seemed to be partly convergent and partly specific to each individual. Focusing on identical twins, the study followed the T cell clones that responded to the vaccine, and did so with precision.

This clonotype originated in a woman in her late teens or twenties in good health. The material sequenced was PBMCs. The receptor chain draws on TRBV12-3 or TRBV12-4 and TRBJ2-5; a tentative D call is TRBD2 (6 bases match). The CDR3 loop reads CASSGRGTHPETQYF. The bases read TGTGCCAGCAGTGGCCGCGGGACTCACCCCGAGACCCAGTACTTC.